The clone carrying this T cell receptor (beta chain) occurred once. This sample stems from a study of blood T cell repertoires in COVID-19. Across the study: Sites across the United States, Italy and Spain contributed samples from acute and convalescent COVID-19. T cells, B-cell-depleted T cells, or PBMCs supplied cDNA or gDNA.

Source study methods: Using reference gene primer amplification, nucleated cell counts were estimated. The repertoire was sequenced with immunoSEQ multiplex PCR; TCRdb's copy has only in-frame clones and lacks some. The V and J calls and the clone size are those of that table, but D and trimming were determined from the DNA. Among some 290,000 clones listed, 81% were seen once. This receptor was taken from an older woman with active or convalescent COVID-19. Sequenced: peripheral blood.

CDR3 DNA sequence: TGTGCCAGCAGTTACCATCAGTTCCCCACGTCCCTAGACGAGCAGTACTTC. This sequence encodes CASSYHQFPTSLDEQYF. The chain is built from TRBV6-7 and TRBJ2-7; D is uncertain. TRBV6-7 is an ORF, and what it does is uncertain. This CDR3 has 17 amino acids. V was cut by 2 bases and J by 5 bases, with 22 bases left in between.